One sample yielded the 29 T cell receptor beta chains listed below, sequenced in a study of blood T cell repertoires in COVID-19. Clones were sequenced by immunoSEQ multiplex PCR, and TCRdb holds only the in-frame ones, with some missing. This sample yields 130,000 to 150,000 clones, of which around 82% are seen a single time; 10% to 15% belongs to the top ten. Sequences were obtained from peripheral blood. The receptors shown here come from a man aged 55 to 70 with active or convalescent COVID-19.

This CDR3 reads CASSPLGGRNSPLHF. The CDR3 bases are TGTGCCAGCAGTCCACTAGGGGGACGGAATTCACCCCTCCACTTT. The chain is built from TRBV28 and TRBJ1-6; possibly TRBD1 for D (6 bases). CDR3 length: 15 amino acids. The V end was cut by 5 bases, the J end by 7 bases, with 15 bases between. CDR1 is MDHEN, CDR2 SYDVKM, per germline.

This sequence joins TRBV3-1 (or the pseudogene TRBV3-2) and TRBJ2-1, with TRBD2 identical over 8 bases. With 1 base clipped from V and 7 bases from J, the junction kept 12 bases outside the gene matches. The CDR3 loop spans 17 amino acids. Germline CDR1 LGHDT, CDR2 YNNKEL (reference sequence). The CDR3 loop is CASSQGAGAESGNEQFF. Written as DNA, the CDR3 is TGTGCCAGCAGCCAAGGAGCGGGGGCAGAGTCAGGGAATGAGCAGTTCTTC.

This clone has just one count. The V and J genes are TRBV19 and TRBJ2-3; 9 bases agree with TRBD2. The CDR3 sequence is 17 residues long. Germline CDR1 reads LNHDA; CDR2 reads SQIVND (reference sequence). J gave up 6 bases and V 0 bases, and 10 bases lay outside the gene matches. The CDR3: CASSIEAVAGVRDTQYF. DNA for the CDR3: TGTGCCAGTAGTATAGAGGCGGTAGCGGGAGTGAGGGATACGCAGTATTTT.

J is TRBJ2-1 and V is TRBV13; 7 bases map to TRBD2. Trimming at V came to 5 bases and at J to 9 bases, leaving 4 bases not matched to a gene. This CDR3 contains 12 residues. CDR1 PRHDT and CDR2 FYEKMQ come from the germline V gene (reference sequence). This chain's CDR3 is CASSPERGEQFF. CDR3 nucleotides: TGTGCCAGCAGCCCCGAGCGGGGTGAGCAGTTCTTC.

The CDR3 nucleotides read TGTGCCAGCAGTCCACCCGGACAGGGCAAGGGCTACACCTTC. Translation gives CASSPPGQGKGYTF. V and J are TRBV27 and TRBJ1-2, with TRBD1 matching over 8 bases. From germline, CDR1 is MNHEY and CDR2 SMNVEV (reference sequence). The CDR3 sequence is 14 residues long. The trim removed 5 bases at V and 8 bases at J, leaving 10 bases unmatched.

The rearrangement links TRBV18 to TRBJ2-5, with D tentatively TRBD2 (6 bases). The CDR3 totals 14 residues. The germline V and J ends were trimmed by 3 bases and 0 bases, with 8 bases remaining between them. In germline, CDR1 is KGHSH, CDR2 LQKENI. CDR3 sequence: CASSPKRDQETQYF. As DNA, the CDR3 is TGTGCCAGCTCACCCAAGCGGGACCAAGAGACCCAGTACTTC.

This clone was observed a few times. CDR3 region: CSASTLAGTQETQYF. The DNA for the CDR3 is TGCAGTGCTAGTACCCTAGCGGGAACCCAAGAGACCCAGTACTTC. The J gene is TRBJ2-5, the V gene TRBV20-1; 9 bases agree with TRBD2. CDR3 length equals 15 residues. Trimming took 3 bases from V and 1 from J; bases not matched to a gene: 6. CDR1 and CDR2 (germline): DFQATT, SNEGSKA (reference sequence).

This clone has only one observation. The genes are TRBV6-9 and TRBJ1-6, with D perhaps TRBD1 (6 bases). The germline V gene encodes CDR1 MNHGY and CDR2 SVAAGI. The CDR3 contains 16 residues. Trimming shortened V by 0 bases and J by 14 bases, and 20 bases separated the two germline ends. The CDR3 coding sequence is TGTGCCAGCAGTTATTCGCCCGCGGCACAGGGAATTGCCCTCCACTTT. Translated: CASSYSPAAQGIALHF.

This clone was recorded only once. The DNA of the CDR3 is TGTGCCAGTAGTATAGATACGAACGGAGGGCTCTATGGCTACACCTTC. As protein: CASSIDTNGGLYGYTF. The gene calls are TRBV19 and TRBJ1-2; the D is unclear. V was shortened by 0 bases and J by 4 bases, with 15 bases between the two germline ends. The V gene's germline CDR1 is LNHDA and CDR2 SQIVND (reference sequence). CDR3 length equals 16 residues.

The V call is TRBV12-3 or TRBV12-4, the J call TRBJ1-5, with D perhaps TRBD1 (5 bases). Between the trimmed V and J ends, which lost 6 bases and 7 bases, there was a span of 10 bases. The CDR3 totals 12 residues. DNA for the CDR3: TGTGCCAGCAGCAGGGTTGGCCAGCCCCAGCATTTT. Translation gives CASSRVGQPQHF.

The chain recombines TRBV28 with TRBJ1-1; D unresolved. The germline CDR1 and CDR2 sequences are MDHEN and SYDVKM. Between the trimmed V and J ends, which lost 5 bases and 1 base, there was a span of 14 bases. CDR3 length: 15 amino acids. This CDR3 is CASSAQEGQNTEAFF. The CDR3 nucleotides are TGTGCCAGCAGTGCCCAAGAGGGCCAGAACACTGAAGCTTTCTTT.

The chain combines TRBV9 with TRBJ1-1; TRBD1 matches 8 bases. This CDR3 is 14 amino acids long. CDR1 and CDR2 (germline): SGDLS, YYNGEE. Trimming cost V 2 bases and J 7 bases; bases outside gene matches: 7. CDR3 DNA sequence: TGTGCCAGCAGCGTCGGGACAGGAGAGAGTGAAGCTTTCTTT. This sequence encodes CASSVGTGESEAFF.

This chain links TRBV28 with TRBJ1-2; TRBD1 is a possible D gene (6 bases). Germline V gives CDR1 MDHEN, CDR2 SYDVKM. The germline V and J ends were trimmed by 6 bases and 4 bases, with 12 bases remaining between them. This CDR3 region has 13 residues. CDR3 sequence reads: CASSTTGFYGYTF. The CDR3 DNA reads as TGTGCCAGCAGCACCACAGGGTTCTATGGCTACACCTTC.

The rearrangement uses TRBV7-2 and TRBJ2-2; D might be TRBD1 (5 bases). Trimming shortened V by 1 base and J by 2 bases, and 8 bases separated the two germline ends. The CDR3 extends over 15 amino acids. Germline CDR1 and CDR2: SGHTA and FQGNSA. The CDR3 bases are TGTGCCAGCAGCTTAGGGGGCAGAAACACCGGGGAGCTGTTTTTT. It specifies CASSLGGRNTGELFF.

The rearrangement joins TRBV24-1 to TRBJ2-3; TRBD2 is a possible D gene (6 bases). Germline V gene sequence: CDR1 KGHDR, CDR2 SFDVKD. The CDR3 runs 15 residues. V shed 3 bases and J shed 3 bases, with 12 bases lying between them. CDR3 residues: CATSDPDGSTDTQYF. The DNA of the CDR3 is TGTGCCACCAGTGATCCGGACGGGAGTACAGATACGCAGTATTTT.

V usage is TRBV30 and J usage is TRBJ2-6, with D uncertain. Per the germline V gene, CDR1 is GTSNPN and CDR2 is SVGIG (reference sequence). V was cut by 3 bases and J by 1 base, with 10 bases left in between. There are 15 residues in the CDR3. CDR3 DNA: TGTGCCTGGAGAGCATCCAGGTCTGGGGCCAACGTCCTGACTTTC. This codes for CAWRASRSGANVLTF.

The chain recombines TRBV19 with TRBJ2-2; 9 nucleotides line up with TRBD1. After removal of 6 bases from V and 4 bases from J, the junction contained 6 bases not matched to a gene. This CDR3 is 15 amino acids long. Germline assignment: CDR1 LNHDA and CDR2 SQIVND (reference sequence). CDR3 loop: CASSNRGRSTGELFF. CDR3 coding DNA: TGTGCCAGTAGCAACAGGGGGCGGAGCACCGGGGAGCTGTTTTTT.

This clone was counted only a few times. The DNA of the CDR3 is TGTGCCAGCACCCGGGGGAGACCCTACGAGCAGTACTTC. Translated: CASTRGRPYEQYF. V and J are TRBV28 and TRBJ2-7, with D maybe TRBD2 (6 bases). Germline values: CDR1 MDHEN, CDR2 SYDVKM. Trimming removed 7 bases at V and 2 bases at J, with 12 bases between. The CDR3 loop spans 13 amino acids.

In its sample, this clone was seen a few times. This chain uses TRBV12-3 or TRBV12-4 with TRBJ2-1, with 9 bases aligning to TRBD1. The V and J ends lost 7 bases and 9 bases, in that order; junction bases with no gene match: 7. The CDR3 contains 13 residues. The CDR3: CASIDDRGIEQFF. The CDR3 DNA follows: TGTGCCAGCATTGATGACAGGGGGATTGAGCAGTTCTTC.

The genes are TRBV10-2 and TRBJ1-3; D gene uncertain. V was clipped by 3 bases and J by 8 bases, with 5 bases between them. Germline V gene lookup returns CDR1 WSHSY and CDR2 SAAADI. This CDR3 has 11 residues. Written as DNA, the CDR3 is TGCGCCAGCAGTGAACGAGACACCATATATTTT. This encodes CASSERDTIYF.

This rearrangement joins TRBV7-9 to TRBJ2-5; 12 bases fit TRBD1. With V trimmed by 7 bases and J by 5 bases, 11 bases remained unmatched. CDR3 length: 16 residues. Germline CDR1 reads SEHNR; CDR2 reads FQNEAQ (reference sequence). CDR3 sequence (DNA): TGTGCCAGCACCCCCTACCGGGACAGGGGGCTGGAGACCCAGTACTTC. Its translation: CASTPYRDRGLETQYF. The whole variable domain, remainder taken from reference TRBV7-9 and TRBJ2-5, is DTGVSQNPRHKITKRGQNVTFRCDPISEHNRLYWYRQTLGQGPEFLTYFQNEAQLEKSRLLSDRFSAERPKGSFSTLEIQRTEQGDSAMYLCASTPYRDRGLETQYFGPGTRLLVL.

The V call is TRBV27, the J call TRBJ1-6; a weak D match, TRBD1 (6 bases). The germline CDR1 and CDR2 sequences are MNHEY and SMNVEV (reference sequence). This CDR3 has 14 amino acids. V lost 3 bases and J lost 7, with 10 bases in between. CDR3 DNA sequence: TGTGCCAGCAGTTTGGGGGCAGGAAATTCACCCCTCCACTTT. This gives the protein CASSLGAGNSPLHF.

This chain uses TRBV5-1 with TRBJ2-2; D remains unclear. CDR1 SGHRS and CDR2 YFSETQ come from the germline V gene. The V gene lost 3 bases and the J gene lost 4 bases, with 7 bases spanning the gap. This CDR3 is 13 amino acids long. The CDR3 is CASSYSPTGELFF. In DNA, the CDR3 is TGCGCCAGCAGCTATAGCCCCACCGGGGAGCTGTTTTTT.

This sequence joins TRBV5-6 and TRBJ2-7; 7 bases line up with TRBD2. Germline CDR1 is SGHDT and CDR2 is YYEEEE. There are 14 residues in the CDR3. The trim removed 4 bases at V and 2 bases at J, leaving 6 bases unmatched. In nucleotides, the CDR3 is TGTGCCAGCAGCGGCCTAGCGGCCGCCTACGAGCAGTACTTC. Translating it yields CASSGLAAAYEQYF.

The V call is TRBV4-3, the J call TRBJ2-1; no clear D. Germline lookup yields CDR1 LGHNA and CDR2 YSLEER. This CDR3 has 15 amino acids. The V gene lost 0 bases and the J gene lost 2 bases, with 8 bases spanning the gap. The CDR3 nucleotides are TGCGCCAGCAGCCAAGAACAGCCTACCTACAATGAGCAGTTCTTC. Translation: CASSQEQPTYNEQFF.

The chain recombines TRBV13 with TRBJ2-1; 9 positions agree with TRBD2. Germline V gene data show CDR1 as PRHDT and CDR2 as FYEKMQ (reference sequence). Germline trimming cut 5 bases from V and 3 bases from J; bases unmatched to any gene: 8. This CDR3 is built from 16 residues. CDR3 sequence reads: CASSLGALAGYNEQFF. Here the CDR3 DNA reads TGTGCCAGCAGCCTGGGGGCACTAGCGGGCTACAATGAGCAGTTCTTC. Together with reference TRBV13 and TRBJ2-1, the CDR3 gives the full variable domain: AAGVIQSPRHLIKEKRETATLKCYPIPRHDTVYWYQQGPGQDPQFLISFYEKMQSDKGSIPDRFSAQQFSDYHSELNMSSLELGDSALYFCASSLGALAGYNEQFFGPGTRLTVL.

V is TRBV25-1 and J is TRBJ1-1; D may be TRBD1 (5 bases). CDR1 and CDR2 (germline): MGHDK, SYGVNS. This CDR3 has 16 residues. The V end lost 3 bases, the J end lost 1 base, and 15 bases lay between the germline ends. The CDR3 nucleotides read TGTGCCAGCAGTGACCCCTACCGGGGGACGAACACTGAAGCTTTCTTT. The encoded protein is CASSDPYRGTNTEAFF. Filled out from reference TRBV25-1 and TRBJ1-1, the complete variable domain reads EADIYQTPRYLVIGTGKKITLECSQTMGHDKMYWYQQDPGMELHLIHYSYGVNSTEKGDLSSESTVSRIRTEHFPLTLESARPSHTSQYLCASSDPYRGTNTEAFFGQGTRLTVV.

The CDR3 sequence: CASSSPLGLAGYEQFF. As DNA, the CDR3 is TGTGCCAGCAGCTCCCCCCTGGGACTAGCGGGATATGAGCAGTTCTTC. The rearrangement links TRBV7-9 to TRBJ2-1; 13 nucleotides align to TRBD2. Germline CDR1 is SEHNR and CDR2 is FQNEAQ (reference sequence). Trimming cost V 4 bases and J 8 bases; bases outside gene matches: 8. The CDR3 is 16 residues long. Based on the CDR3 plus reference TRBV7-9 and TRBJ2-1, the full variable domain is DTGVSQNPRHKITKRGQNVTFRCDPISEHNRLYWYRQTLGQGPEFLTYFQNEAQLEKSRLLSDRFSAERPKGSFSTLEIQRTEQGDSAMYLCASSSPLGLAGYEQFFGPGTRLTVL.

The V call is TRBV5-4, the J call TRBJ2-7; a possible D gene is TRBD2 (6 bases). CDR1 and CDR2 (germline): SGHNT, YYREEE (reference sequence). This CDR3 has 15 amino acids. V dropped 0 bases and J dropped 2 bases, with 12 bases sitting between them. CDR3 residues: CASSLGASVTYEQYF. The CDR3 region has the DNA TGTGCCAGCAGCTTGGGGGCTAGCGTCACCTACGAGCAGTACTTC.